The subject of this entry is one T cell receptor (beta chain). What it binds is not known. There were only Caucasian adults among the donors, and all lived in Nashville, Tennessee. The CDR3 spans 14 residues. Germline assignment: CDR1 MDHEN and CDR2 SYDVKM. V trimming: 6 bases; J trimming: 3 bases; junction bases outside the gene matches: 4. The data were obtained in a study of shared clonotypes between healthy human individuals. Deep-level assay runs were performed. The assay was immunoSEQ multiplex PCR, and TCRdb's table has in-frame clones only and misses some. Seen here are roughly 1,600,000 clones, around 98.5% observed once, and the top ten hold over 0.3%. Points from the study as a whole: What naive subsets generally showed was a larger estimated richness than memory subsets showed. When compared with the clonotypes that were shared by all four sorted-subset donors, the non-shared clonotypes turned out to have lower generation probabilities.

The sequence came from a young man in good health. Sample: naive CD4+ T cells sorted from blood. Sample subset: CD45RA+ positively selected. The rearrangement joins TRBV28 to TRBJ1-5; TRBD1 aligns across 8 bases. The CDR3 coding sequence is TGTGCCAGCAGACCGGGACAGGACAATCAGCCCCAGCATTTT. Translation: CASRPGQDNQPQHF.